The 13 T cell receptor beta chains given below trace back to one sample, sequenced in a study of blood T cell repertoires in COVID-19. Using immunoSEQ multiplex PCR, the repertoire was profiled, and TCRdb retains in-frame clones only, with some absent. The sample carries about 220,000 clones, roughly 85% recorded once. The specimen sequenced was peripheral blood. The receptors were sampled from a woman between 65 and 79 years old with COVID-19, enrolled during active disease.

The chain carries TRBV2 and TRBJ1-6; 7 nucleotides match TRBD1. The CDR3 is 15 residues long. Germline V gene lookup returns CDR1 SNHLY and CDR2 FYNNEI. Trimming cost V 4 bases and J 5 bases; bases outside gene matches: 5. The CDR3 region has the DNA TGTGCCAGCAGTGCTTCGGGACAGAATAATTCACCCCTCCACTTT. It codes for CASSASGQNNSPLHF.

The J gene is TRBJ2-2, the V gene TRBV2; TRBD2 matches at 12 bases. Germline V gives CDR1 SNHLY, CDR2 FYNNEI. Germline trimming cut 6 bases from V and 7 bases from J; bases unmatched to any gene: 12. This CDR3 has 17 residues. CDR3 in amino acids: CASSLIPSGGAGGELFF. The CDR3, as DNA: TGTGCCAGCAGCCTGATCCCTAGCGGGGGGGCTGGCGGGGAGCTGTTTTTT. Full variable domain (rest looked up from reference TRBV2 and TRBJ2-2): EPEVTQTPSHQVTQMGQEVILRCVPISNHLYFYWYRQILGQKVEFLVSFYNNEISEKSEIFDDQFSVERPDGSNFTLKIRSTKLEDSAMYFCASSLIPSGGAGGELFFGEGSRLTVL.

V gene TRBV19 combines with J gene TRBJ1-2, with a possible D match to TRBD1 (6 bases). CDR3 length: 13 residues. V lost 6 bases and J 7 bases, leaving 15 bases between the germline ends. The germline V gene encodes CDR1 LNHDA and CDR2 SQIVND (reference sequence). For the CDR3, the DNA is TGTGCCAGTAGATTCCGTCAGGGGTTTGGCTACACCTTC. Translation: CASRFRQGFGYTF.

V and J are TRBV6-2 or TRBV6-3 and TRBJ2-7; D is possibly TRBD1 (6 bases). Germline V gene lookup returns CDR1 MNHEY and CDR2 SVGEGT. V gave up 5 bases and J gave up 0 bases, with 14 bases separating them. This CDR3 has 15 amino acids. The CDR3 coding sequence is TGTGCCAGCAGTCACTACAGGGATTACTCCTACGAGCAGTACTTC. It yields the protein CASSHYRDYSYEQYF.

This chain connects TRBV6-2 or TRBV6-3 to TRBJ1-1; TRBD1 matches 8 bases. The junction had 4 bases not matched to a gene; V was cut back by 0 bases and J by 4 bases. The germline V gene has CDR1 MNHEY and CDR2 SVGEGT. CDR3 length: 15 residues. The CDR3 here is CASSYSQGVITEAFF. In nucleotides, the CDR3 is TGTGCCAGCAGTTACTCACAGGGGGTAATCACTGAAGCTTTCTTT.

The gene calls are TRBV4-3 and TRBJ1-1; TRBD1 is a possible D gene (5 bases). The V gene lost 2 bases and the J gene lost 6 bases, with 13 bases spanning the gap. This CDR3 is 14 amino acids long. The V gene's germline CDR1 is LGHNA and CDR2 YSLEER. CDR3 region: CASSQQVGEAEAFF. The CDR3 nucleotides are TGCGCCAGCAGCCAACAGGTAGGGGAGGCTGAAGCTTTCTTT.

J is TRBJ1-1 and V is TRBV19, with 9 nucleotides matching TRBD1. Trimming at V came to 6 bases and at J to 6 bases, leaving 8 bases not matched to a gene. The CDR3 length is 14 residues. Looked up from germline, CDR1 is LNHDA and CDR2 is SQIVND (reference sequence). The DNA of the CDR3 is TGTGCCAGTAGCCCGGGACAGGGAGGGCCTGAAGCTTTCTTT. Its translation: CASSPGQGGPEAFF.

The V gene is TRBV4-2, the J gene TRBJ2-1; no reliable D call. V was cut by 0 bases and J by 3 bases, with 15 bases left in between. The length of the CDR3 is 17 residues. Germline V CDR1 and CDR2: LGHNA, YNFKEQ. The CDR3 loop is CASSQDASPNLYNEQFF. The CDR3 bases are TGTGCCAGCAGCCAAGACGCTAGTCCCAACCTCTACAATGAGCAGTTCTTC.

The chain employs TRBV28 and TRBJ2-5; D is perhaps TRBD1 (5 bases). Between the trimmed V and J ends, which lost 1 base and 1 base, there was a span of 19 bases. The CDR3 sequence is 18 residues long. Germline-derived CDR1 and CDR2 are MDHEN and SYDVKM. The CDR3 here is CASSLYKGWARFQETQYF. CDR3 nucleotide sequence: TGTGCCAGCAGTTTATACAAGGGGTGGGCCCGATTCCAAGAGACCCAGTACTTC.

This clone was observed a handful of times. The chain uses TRBV5-1 and TRBJ2-5; 9 bases match TRBD2. Germline V gene lookup returns CDR1 SGHRS and CDR2 YFSETQ. The CDR3 is 15 residues long. Trimming took 4 bases from V and 4 from J; bases not matched to a gene: 8. This chain's CDR3 is CASSPEGGGGETQYF. As DNA, the CDR3 is TGCGCCAGCAGCCCGGAAGGCGGGGGGGGAGAGACCCAGTACTTC. Full variable domain (missing parts from reference TRBV5-1 and TRBJ2-5): KAGVTQTPRYLIKTRGQQVTLSCSPISGHRSVSWYQQTPGQGLQFLFEYFSETQRNKGNFPGRFSGRQFSNSRSEMNVSTLELGDSALYLCASSPEGGGGETQYFGPGTRLLVL.

This chain links TRBV5-4 with TRBJ2-5, with TRBD2 as a possible D gene (6 bases). Trimming shortened V by 0 bases and J by 5 bases, and 17 bases separated the two germline ends. The CDR3 is 16 amino acids. Germline V gene sequence: CDR1 SGHNT, CDR2 YYREEE (reference sequence). CDR3 coding DNA: TGTGCCAGCAGCTTGGTAGGGACTGCCCTCGGGGAGACCCAGTACTTC. The encoded protein is CASSLVGTALGETQYF.

The rearrangement joins TRBV3-1 (or the pseudogene TRBV3-2) to TRBJ2-5, with 7 bases matching TRBD1. V trimming: 6 bases; J trimming: 5 bases; junction bases outside the gene matches: 15. The CDR3 is 16 amino acids. CDR1 LGHDT and CDR2 YNNKEL come from the germline V gene (reference sequence). DNA for the CDR3: TGTGCCAGCAGGCGACAAGGTGTAGGGGGCTGGGAGACCCAGTACTTC. It encodes CASRRQGVGGWETQYF.

This chain uses TRBV4-3 with TRBJ1-1, with no clear D. The germline V gene has CDR1 LGHNA and CDR2 YSLEER. V dropped 0 bases and J dropped 10 bases, with 15 bases sitting between them. There are 14 residues in the CDR3. The CDR3 spells CASSQDRSSSLAFF. The DNA for the CDR3 is TGCGCCAGCAGCCAAGATAGGAGTAGCAGTTTAGCTTTCTTT.